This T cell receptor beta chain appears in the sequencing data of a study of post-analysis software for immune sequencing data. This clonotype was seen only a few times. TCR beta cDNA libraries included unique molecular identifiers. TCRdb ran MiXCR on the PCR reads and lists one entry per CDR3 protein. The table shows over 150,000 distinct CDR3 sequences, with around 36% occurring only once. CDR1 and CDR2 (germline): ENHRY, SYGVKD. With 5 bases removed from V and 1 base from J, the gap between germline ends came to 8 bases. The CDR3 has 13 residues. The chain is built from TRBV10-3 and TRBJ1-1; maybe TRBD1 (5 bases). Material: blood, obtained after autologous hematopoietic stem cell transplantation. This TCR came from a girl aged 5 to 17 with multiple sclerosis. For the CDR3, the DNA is TGTGCCATCAGTTGGGACGAGAACACTGAAGCTTTCTTT. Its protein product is CAISWDENTEAFF.